Sequencing of this TCR beta chain was carried out in a study of blood T cell repertoires in COVID-19. The germline V gene encodes CDR1 SGHTA and CDR2 FQGNSA. The V and J ends lost 7 bases and 2 bases respectively, with 17 bases between them. This CDR3 comprises 15 residues. Per the study methods: It was from reference gene primer amplification that nucleated cell counts were estimated. The assay was immunoSEQ multiplex PCR, and TCRdb's table has in-frame clones only and misses some. V, J and clone size are those of that table, while D and trimming were read from the DNA. The sample consists of about 94,000 clones, 65% to 85% of them appearing once. This clone has more than one count but fewer than ten.

This TCR derives from a man in his fifties or sixties with acute or convalescent COVID-19. This chain connects TRBV7-2 to TRBJ2-5, with D tentatively TRBD2 (7 bases). The specimen sequenced was peripheral blood. The CDR3 spells CASTLGGGLQETQYF. The CDR3 DNA reads as TGTGCCAGCACCCTAGGGGGGGGCCTGCAAGAGACCCAGTACTTC.